This TCR beta chain was recorded in a study of OX40 agonist ivuxolimab in advanced cancers. Overall study context: It was ivuxolimab, an agonistic anti-OX40 (CD134) antibody, that patients were treated with. Each patient was given ivuxolimab into a vein every 2 weeks, at 0.01 to 10 mg/kg. Study-level points and caveats: Among T cells, CD8+ cells averaged more expanded clones than CD4+ cells.

Comments on this clone: The target antigen is unknown.

The protocol was immunoSEQ multiplex PCR, while the TCRdb copy is restricted to in-frame clones and leaves out a portion. This table holds under 20,000 clones, 86% found once. Germline CDR1 is SGHTS and CDR2 is YDEGEE. The V and J ends lost 0 bases and 0 bases respectively, with 7 bases between them. The CDR3 is made up of 15 amino acids. V gene TRBV5-8 combines with J gene TRBJ2-1; D ambiguous. Specimen: CD4+ or CD8+ T cells sorted from blood, collected in a trial of the OX40 agonist ivuxolimab. The TCR sequence derives from an adult with an advanced solid tumor such as melanoma, head and neck, liver or kidney cancer. In DNA form, the CDR3 reads TGTGCCAGCAGCTTGGTTTTAGGCTCCTACAATGAGCAGTTCTTC. It codes for CASSLVLGSYNEQFF. Together with reference TRBV5-8 and TRBJ2-1, the CDR3 gives the full variable domain: EAGVTQSPTHLIKTRGQQATLRCSPISGHTSVYWYQQALGLGLQFLLWYDEGEERNRGNFPPRFSGRQFPNYSSELNVNALELEDSALYLCASSLVLGSYNEQFFGPGTRLTVL.